The 2 T cell receptor beta chains presented below share a single source sample, sequenced in a study of Ad26.COV2.S vaccination and SARS-CoV-2 variants. This table comes from immunoSEQ multiplex PCR, and its TCRdb copy is limited to in-frame clones, with some not included. The sample holds some 420,000 clones, approximately 88% seen once. The sample's treatment: 15 to 20 received Ad26.COV2.S at low or high dose, single or two shots; 5 received placebo; per-sample allocation not given. Following the first vaccine or placebo injection, samples were taken on day 63. This sample comprised peripheral blood, obtained in a trial of Ad26.COV2.S vaccine versus placebo. The origin of the receptors is a person aged 18-60 years who received the Ad26.COV2.S COVID-19 vaccine or a placebo.

The rearrangement links TRBV7-9 to TRBJ1-5, with D unresolved. The CDR3 is made up of 17 amino acids. Trimming stripped 1 base from V and 4 bases from J, with 17 bases between. Germline CDR1 and CDR2: SEHNR and FQNEAQ (reference sequence). The CDR3 reads CASSLGYSGVENQPQHF. DNA for the CDR3: TGTGCCAGCAGCTTAGGGTACAGTGGAGTGGAGAATCAGCCCCAGCATTTT.

V usage is TRBV12-3 or TRBV12-4 and J usage is TRBJ1-4; D is perhaps TRBD1 (5 bases). The CDR3 length is 13 residues. V lost 3 bases and J 10 bases, leaving 12 bases between the germline ends. This CDR3 reads CASSLVGDGKLFF. CDR3 sequence (DNA): TGTGCCAGCAGTTTGGTAGGGGATGGAAAACTGTTTTTT.